A selection of T cell receptor beta chains follows, all from one sample in a study of breast tumors, draining lymph nodes, adjacent tissues. Via MiXCR, TCRdb re-called the multiplex PCR reads, giving one row per CDR3 protein. This table holds fewer than 8,000 distinct CDR3 sequences, around two fifths found once. The sequenced sample consisted of tumor-adjacent breast tissue. The receptor source for this set is a female donor with breast cancer. Some clones in this sample may be carry-over from other donors' samples. The CDR3 runs from the conserved cysteine through the conserved F or W. A D gene is named only where the DNA matches it firmly. Part of the rows lack a size; the others show once, few, many or a class for expanded clones.

v_gene	d_gene	abundance	j_gene	CDR3aa	CDR3nt
TRBV4-3	NA	NA	TRBJ2-7	CASSDGDYEQYF	TGCGCCAGCAGCGACGGGGACTACGAGCAGTACTTC
TRBV29-1	TRBD2	many	TRBJ2-5	CSAPGGGKQETQYF	TGCAGCGCTCCCGGCGGGGGAAAGCAGGAGACCCAGTACTTC
TRBV5-6	NA	many	TRBJ1-4	CASSLVLGQGEKLFF	TGTGCCAGCAGCTTGGTGCTTGGGCAGGGTGAAAAACTGTTTTTT
TRBV20-1	TRBD1	medium-sized	TRBJ1-2	CSATDRKANYGYTF	TGCAGTGCGACGGACAGGAAAGCTAACTATGGCTACACCTTC
TRBV3-1	TRBD2	many	TRBJ2-7	CASSHRTSGTKGSYEQYF	TGTGCCAGCAGCCACCGGACTAGCGGGACCAAAGGCTCCTACGAGCAGTACTTC
TRBV28	NA	many	TRBJ1-6	CASIHHGGDNSPLHF	TGTGCCAGCATTCACCATGGGGGGGACAATTCACCCCTCCACTTT
TRBV6-2/TRBV6-3	NA	many	TRBJ2-7	CASSYPAAPNF	TGTGCCAGCAGTTATCCTGCCGCGCCGAACTTC
TRBV20-1	TRBD1	NA	TRBJ2-7	CSARDFTGGYEQYF	TGCAGTGCTAGAGATTTTACAGGGGGGTACGAGCAGTACTTC
TRBV20-1	NA	NA	TRBJ1-6	CSARGMESPLHF	TGCAGTGCTAGAGGCATGGAATCACCCCTCCACTTT
TRBV7-8	NA	medium-sized	TRBJ1-2	CASSLETGLGYTF	TGTGCCAGCAGCTTAGAAACAGGCCTTGGCTACACCTTC
TRBV10-3	NA	medium-sized	TRBJ2-3	CAISEPPGTQYF	TGTGCCATCAGTGAGCCCCCGGGGACGCAGTATTTT
TRBV20-1	NA	NA	TRBJ2-1	CSARGGLDTINEQFF	TGCAGTGCTAGAGGGGGTTTGGACACGATTAATGAGCAGTTCTTC
TRBV6-1	TRBD1	NA	TRBJ2-6	CASSENGDRGPGANVLTF	TGTGCCAGCAGTGAAAATGGGGACAGGGGGCCTGGGGCCAACGTCCTGACTTTC
TRBV12-5	NA	many	TRBJ2-3	CASGQDFGTDTQYF	TGTGCTAGTGGTCAGGACTTTGGCACAGATACGCAGTATTTT
TRBV6-2/TRBV6-3	NA	medium-sized	TRBJ2-3	CASSYFRQVADTQYF	TGTGCCAGCAGTTACTTCCGCCAGGTCGCAGATACGCAGTATTTT
TRBV12-3/TRBV12-4	NA	many	TRBJ2-1	CASGGFSASSYNEQFF	TGTGCCAGCGGGGGGTTTTCGGCGAGCTCCTACAATGAGCAGTTCTTC
TRBV6-5	TRBD2	many	TRBJ2-7	CASSKGTSGSFYEQYF	TGTGCCAGCAGCAAAGGGACTAGCGGGAGTTTCTACGAGCAGTACTTC
TRBV12-3/TRBV12-4	NA	medium-sized	TRBJ2-1	CASSFHPGRNEQFF	TGTGCCAGCAGTTTTCACCCGGGCAGGAATGAGCAGTTCTTC
TRBV2	TRBD1	NA	TRBJ1-1	CASVLDRGDEAFF	TGTGCCAGCGTGTTGGACAGGGGCGATGAAGCTTTCTTT
TRBV10-3	NA	NA	TRBJ1-1	CAISGNSREAFF	TGTGCCATCAGTGGTAACAGCCGTGAAGCTTTCTTT
TRBV15	TRBD2	medium-sized	TRBJ2-5	CATSGRGGGETQYF	TGTGCCACCAGCGGACGGGGGGGGGGAGAGACCCAGTACTTC
TRBV30	NA	NA	TRBJ2-7	CAWSVTGIYEQYF	TGTGCCTGGAGTGTAACAGGGATCTACGAGCAGTACTTC
TRBV7-8	NA	NA	TRBJ1-3	CASSLAARGRISGNTIYF	TGTGCCAGCAGCTTAGCGGCACGCGGCAGGATCTCTGGAAACACCATATATTTT
TRBV14	TRBD1	NA	TRBJ2-1	CASSFRDRAVDEQFF	TGTGCCAGCAGCTTCCGGGACAGGGCCGTGGATGAGCAGTTCTTC
TRBV9	NA	many	TRBJ2-1	CASSAGSRRTNEQFF	TGTGCCAGCAGTGCAGGTTCCAGACGAACTAATGAGCAGTTCTTC
TRBV7-2	NA	NA	TRBJ1-2	CASSLNPAGTAYGYTF	TGTGCCAGCAGCTTAAACCCCGCGGGGACCGCCTATGGCTACACCTTC
TRBV28	NA	NA	TRBJ2-3	CASKENLADTQYF	TGTGCCAGTAAAGAGAATCTGGCAGATACGCAGTATTTT
TRBV12-3/TRBV12-4	TRBD1	few	TRBJ1-6	CASSFLQGGNSPLHF	TGTGCCAGCAGTTTTTTGCAGGGGGGTAATTCACCCCTCCACTTT
TRBV7-2	TRBD1	NA	TRBJ1-1	CASSSSRQGNTEAFF	TGTGCCAGCAGCTCGAGCAGACAGGGGAACACTGAAGCTTTCTTT
TRBV4-2	NA	medium-sized	TRBJ2-3	CASSQDRGESTDTQYF	TGTGCCAGCAGCCAAGATCGAGGGGAGAGCACAGATACGCAGTATTTT
TRBV20-1	TRBD2	NA	TRBJ2-7	CSARDLGTSGSNPYEQYF	TGCAGTGCTAGAGACCTCGGGACTAGCGGGAGCAACCCCTACGAGCAGTACTTC
TRBV6-2/TRBV6-3	NA	medium-sized	TRBJ2-7	CASSYTRGTYEQYF	TGTGCCAGCAGTTACACCAGGGGAACCTACGAGCAGTACTTC
TRBV6-2/TRBV6-3	TRBD2	medium-sized	TRBJ2-1	CASRILAGHNEQFF	TGTGCCAGCAGGATACTAGCGGGCCACAATGAGCAGTTCTTC
TRBV20-1	TRBD2	many	TRBJ2-3	CSAMGLADRTDTQYF	TGCAGTGCTATGGGACTAGCGGATCGCACAGATACGCAGTATTTT
TRBV5-1	NA	NA	TRBJ2-1	CASSFGGQANEHSF	TGCGCCAGCAGCTTCGGGGGGCAAGCGAATGAGCATTCCTTC
TRBV7-2	TRBD1	medium-sized	TRBJ1-6	CASSFAGQGHSPLHF	TGTGCCAGCAGCTTCGCGGGACAGGGCCATTCACCCCTCCACTTT
TRBV5-8	NA	many	TRBJ2-1	CASRRGDLLGEQFF	TGTGCCAGCAGGCGGGGCGACCTCCTAGGCGAGCAGTTCTTC
TRBV20-1	TRBD2	many	TRBJ2-5	CSARGGEGWETQYF	TGCAGTGCGAGAGGCGGGGAGGGGTGGGAGACCCAGTACTTC
TRBV28	NA	many	TRBJ2-7	CASRSPSGGGYEQYF	TGTGCCAGCAGGTCCCCTAGCGGAGGGGGCTACGAGCAGTACTTC
TRBV7-2	NA	NA	TRBJ1-3	CASSLNPASSGNTIYF	TGTGCCAGCAGCCTCAATCCGGCCTCCTCTGGAAACACCATATATTTT
TRBV6-4	TRBD1	NA	TRBJ2-6	CASGDGTGGSGANVLTF	TGTGCCAGCGGCGACGGGACAGGGGGTTCTGGGGCCAACGTCCTGACTTTC
TRBV27	NA	NA	TRBJ2-2	CASITSGRVNTGELFF	TGTGCCAGCATTACCTCCGGCAGGGTAAACACCGGGGAGCTGTTTTTT
TRBV5-1	TRBD1	NA	TRBJ1-4	CASSLQGKEKLFF	TGCGCCAGCAGCTTACAGGGGAAGGAAAAACTGTTTTTT